This TCR beta chain was sequenced in a study of T cell repertoires in cytomegalovirus infection. General study findings and limits: In two of eight donors, the top clonotype was HLA-C-restricted CMV-specific.

V lost 6 bases and J 0 bases, leaving 21 bases between the germline ends. The CDR3 loop spans 18 amino acids. Germline CDR1 SEHNR, CDR2 FQNEAQ (reference sequence). Each CDR3 protein gets one entry after TCRdb re-called the reads with MiXCR. In the table there are 830,000 or so distinct CDR3 sequences, 32% of which are singletons. As for this clonotype: Its antigen is unidentified.

The V call is TRBV7-9, the J call TRBJ2-1, with D uncertain. Material: cultured CD8+ T cells from PBMCs, obtained from culture after CMV antigen stimulation. This sequence originates from a human donor in good health (CMV status not recorded). Some clones in this sample may be carry-over from other donors' samples. As DNA, the CDR3 is TGTGCCAGCAGACAACCTAACCCGGCCGTCCACTCCTACAATGAGCAGTTCTTC. This codes for CASRQPNPAVHSYNEQFF.